This TCR beta chain derives from a study of shared clonotypes between healthy human individuals. It was CD45RO-negative cells, positively selected for CCR7, that made up naive CD8 cells, with terminally differentiated effector memory CD45RA+ cells excluded. This CDR3 is 18 amino acids long. J was trimmed by 5 bases and V by 1 base; bases with no gene match: 11. The germline V gene encodes CDR1 SGHTA and CDR2 FQGNSA. The table came from immunoSEQ multiplex PCR; TCRdb's copy has only in-frame clones and leaves some out. The sample carries over 800,000 clones, around 92% recorded once. V and J are TRBV7-2 and TRBJ2-2, with 9 positions matching TRBD2. The sample consisted of naive CD8+ T cells sorted from blood. The origin of this receptor is a man aged 30-40 years in good health. CDR3 loop: CASSLEIGREGYTGELFF. DNA for the CDR3: TGTGCCAGCAGCTTAGAAATCGGGCGGGAGGGTTATACCGGGGAGCTGTTTTTT. Combining the CDR3 with reference TRBV7-2 and TRBJ2-2 gives the whole variable domain GAGVSQSPSNKVTEKGKDVELRCDPISGHTALYWYRQSLGQGLEFLIYFQGNSAPDKSGLPSDRFSAERTGGSVSTLTIQRTQQEDSAVYLCASSLEIGREGYTGELFFGEGSRLTVL.